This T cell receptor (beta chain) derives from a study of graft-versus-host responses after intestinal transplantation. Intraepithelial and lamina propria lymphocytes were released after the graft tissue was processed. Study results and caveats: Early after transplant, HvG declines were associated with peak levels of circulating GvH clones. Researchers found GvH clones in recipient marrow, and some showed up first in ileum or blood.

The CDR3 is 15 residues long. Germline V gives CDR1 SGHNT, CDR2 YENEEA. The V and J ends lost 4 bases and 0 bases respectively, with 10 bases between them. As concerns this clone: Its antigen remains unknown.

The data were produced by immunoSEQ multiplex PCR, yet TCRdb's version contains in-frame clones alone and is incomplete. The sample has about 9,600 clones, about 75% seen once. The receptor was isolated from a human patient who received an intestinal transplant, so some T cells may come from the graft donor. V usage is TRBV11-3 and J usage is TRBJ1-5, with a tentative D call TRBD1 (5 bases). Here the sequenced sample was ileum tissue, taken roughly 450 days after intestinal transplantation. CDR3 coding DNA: TGTGCCAGCAGCTACCTAGACAGTAGCAATCAGCCCCAGCATTTT. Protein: CASSYLDSSNQPQHF. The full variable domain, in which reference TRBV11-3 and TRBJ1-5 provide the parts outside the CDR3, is EAGVVQSPRYKIIEKKQPVAFWCNPISGHNTLYWYLQNLGQGPELLIRYENEEAVDDSQLPKDRFSAERLKGVDSTLKIQPAELGDSAVYLCASSYLDSSNQPQHFGDGTRLSIL.